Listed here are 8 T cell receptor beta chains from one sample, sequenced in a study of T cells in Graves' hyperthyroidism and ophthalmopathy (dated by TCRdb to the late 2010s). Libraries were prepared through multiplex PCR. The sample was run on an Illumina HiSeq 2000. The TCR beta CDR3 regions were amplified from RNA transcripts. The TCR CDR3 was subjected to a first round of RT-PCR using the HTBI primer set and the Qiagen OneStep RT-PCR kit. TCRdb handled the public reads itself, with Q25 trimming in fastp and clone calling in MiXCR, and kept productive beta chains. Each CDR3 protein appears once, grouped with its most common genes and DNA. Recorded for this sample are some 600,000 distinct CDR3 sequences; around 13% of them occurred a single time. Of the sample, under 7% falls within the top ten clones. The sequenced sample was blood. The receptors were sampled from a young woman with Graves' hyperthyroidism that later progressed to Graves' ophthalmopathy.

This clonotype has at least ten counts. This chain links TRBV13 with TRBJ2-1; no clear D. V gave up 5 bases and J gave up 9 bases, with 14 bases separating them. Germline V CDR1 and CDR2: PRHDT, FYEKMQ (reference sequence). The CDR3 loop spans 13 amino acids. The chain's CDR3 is CASSQNLVREQFF. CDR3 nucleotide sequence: TGTGCCAGCAGCCAGAACTTGGTGCGTGAGCAGTTCTTC.

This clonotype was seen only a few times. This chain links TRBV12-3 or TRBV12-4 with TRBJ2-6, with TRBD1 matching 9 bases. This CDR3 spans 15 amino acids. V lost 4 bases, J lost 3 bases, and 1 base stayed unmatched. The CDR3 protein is CASSWDRVGANVLTF. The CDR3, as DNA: TGTGCCAGCAGTTGGGACAGGGTTGGGGCCAACGTCCTGACTTTC.

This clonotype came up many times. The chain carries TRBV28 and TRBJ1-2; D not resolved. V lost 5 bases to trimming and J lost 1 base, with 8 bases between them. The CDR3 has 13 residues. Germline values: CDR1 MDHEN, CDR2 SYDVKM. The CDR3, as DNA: TGTGCCAGCAGTCCGACCTTTAACTATGGCTACACCTTC. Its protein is CASSPTFNYGYTF.

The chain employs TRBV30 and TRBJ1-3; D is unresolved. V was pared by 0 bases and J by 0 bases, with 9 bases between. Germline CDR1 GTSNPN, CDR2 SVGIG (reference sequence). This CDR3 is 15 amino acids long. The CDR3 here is CAWSVGSSSGNTIYF. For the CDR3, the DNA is TGTGCCTGGAGTGTCGGCTCCAGCTCTGGAAACACCATATATTTT. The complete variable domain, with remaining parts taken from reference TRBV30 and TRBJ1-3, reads SQTIHQWPATLVQPVGSPLSLECTVEGTSNPNLYWYRQAAGRGLQLLFYSVGIGQISSEVPQNLSASRPQDRQFILSSKKLLLSDSGFYLCAWSVGSSSGNTIYFGEGSWLTVV.

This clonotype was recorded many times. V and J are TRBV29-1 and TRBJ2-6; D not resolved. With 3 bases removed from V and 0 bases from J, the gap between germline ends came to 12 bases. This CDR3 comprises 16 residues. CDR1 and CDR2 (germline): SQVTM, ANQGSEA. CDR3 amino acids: CSVDGTLSSGANVLTF. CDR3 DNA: TGCAGCGTTGACGGAACTCTAAGCTCTGGGGCCAACGTCCTGACTTTC.

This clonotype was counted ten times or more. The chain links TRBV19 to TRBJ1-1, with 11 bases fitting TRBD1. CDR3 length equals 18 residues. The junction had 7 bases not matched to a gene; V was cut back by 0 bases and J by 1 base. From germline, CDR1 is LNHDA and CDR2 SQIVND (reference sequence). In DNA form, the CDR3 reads TGTGCCAGTAGTATAGAGGGGGGACAGGGGGACCCGAACACTGAAGCTTTCTTT. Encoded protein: CASSIEGGQGDPNTEAFF.

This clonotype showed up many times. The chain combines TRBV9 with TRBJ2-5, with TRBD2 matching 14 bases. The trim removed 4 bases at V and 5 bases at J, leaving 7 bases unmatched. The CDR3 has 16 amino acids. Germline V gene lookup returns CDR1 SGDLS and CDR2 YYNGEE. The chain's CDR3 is CASSLTWTSGRETQYF. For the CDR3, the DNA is TGTGCCAGCAGCCTAACTTGGACTAGCGGGAGGGAGACCCAGTACTTC.

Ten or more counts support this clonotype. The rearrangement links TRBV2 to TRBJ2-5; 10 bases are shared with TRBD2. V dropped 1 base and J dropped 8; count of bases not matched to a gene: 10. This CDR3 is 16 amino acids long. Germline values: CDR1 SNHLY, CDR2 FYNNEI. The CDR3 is CASSEGVAGGPKTQYF. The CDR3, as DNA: TGTGCCAGCAGTGAAGGGGTAGCGGGAGGCCCCAAAACCCAGTACTTC.